Listed below are T cell receptor beta chains from one sample, sequenced in a study of beta chain features in type 1 diabetes. Generated by immunoSEQ multiplex PCR, the TCRdb table keeps only in-frame clones and is missing some. This sample has about 640,000 clones, with 9.5% to 15% found just once. Sequenced: naive CD4+ T cells from blood. Source of these receptors: a man aged 25-45 years with type 1 diabetes. Each CDR3 is given with its conserved first and last residue. A D gene is named only where the DNA matches it firmly. Size values are once, few and many counts, or a class for expanded clones, and some rows have none.

D: .; V: TRBV14; J: TRBJ1-6; size: few; CDR3: CASSQDRRVVYNSPLHF; DNA: TGTGCCAGCAGCCAAGATCGGAGGGTTGTCTATAATTCACCCCTCCACTTT
D: TRBD1; V: TRBV30; J: TRBJ1-2; size: .; CDR3: CARGTGGNGYTF; DNA: TGTGCCCGAGGGACAGGGGGGAATGGCTACACCTTC
D: .; V: TRBV9; J: TRBJ2-2; size: .; CDR3: CASSVGFTGELFF; DNA: TGTGCCAGCAGCGTGGGTTTCACCGGGGAGCTGTTTTTT
D: .; V: TRBV6-5; J: TRBJ2-6; size: .; CDR3: CASSPGTSGANVLTF; DNA: TGTGCCAGCAGTCCTGGCACCTCTGGGGCCAACGTCCTGACTTTC
D: TRBD2; V: TRBV6-4; J: TRBJ2-1; size: few; CDR3: CASSASGLAGHEQFF; DNA: TGTGCCAGCAGTGCCTCGGGACTAGCTGGCCATGAGCAGTTCTTC
D: .; V: TRBV7-2; J: TRBJ1-6; size: .; CDR3: CASSLGTPRDSPLHF; DNA: TGTGCCAGCAGCTTAGGTACTCCACGGGATTCACCCCTCCACTTT
D: .; V: TRBV7-2; J: TRBJ1-2; size: .; CDR3: CASSSGTGQVGYTF; DNA: TGTGCCAGCAGTTCCGGGACCGGCCAAGTTGGCTACACCTTC
D: .; V: TRBV28; J: TRBJ2-1; size: .; CDR3: CASRSTGYYYNEQFF; DNA: TGTGCCAGCCGCTCGACAGGCTACTACTACAATGAGCAGTTCTTC
D: .; V: TRBV28; J: TRBJ1-2; size: .; CDR3: CASQAGLAGYTF; DNA: TGTGCCAGTCAGGCTGGGCTTGCTGGCTACACCTTC
D: .; V: TRBV2; J: TRBJ2-5; size: few; CDR3: CASSEQGEETQYF; DNA: TGTGCCAGCAGTGAACAGGGAGAAGAGACCCAGTACTTC
D: TRBD1; V: TRBV6-6; J: TRBJ1-2; size: few; CDR3: CASSSPGQGAYGYTF; DNA: TGTGCCAGCAGTTCACCGGGACAGGGGGCCTATGGCTACACCTTC
D: .; V: TRBV14; J: TRBJ1-1; size: few; CDR3: CASSQEWSSGAFF; DNA: TGTGCCAGCAGCCAAGAATGGTCCTCGGGGGCTTTCTTT
D: TRBD1; V: TRBV19; J: TRBJ1-2; size: few; CDR3: CASRLGQGANYGYTF; DNA: TGTGCCAGTAGACTTGGACAGGGAGCTAACTATGGCTACACCTTC
D: .; V: TRBV6-5; J: TRBJ1-2; size: .; CDR3: CASSSGQPANYGYTF; DNA: TGTGCCAGCAGTTCTGGACAGCCAGCTAACTATGGCTACACCTTC
D: .; V: TRBV29-1; J: TRBJ2-4; size: .; CDR3: CSVEGQGSNIQYF; DNA: TGCAGCGTTGAGGGGCAGGGGAGTAACATTCAGTACTTC
D: TRBD1; V: TRBV13; J: TRBJ1-2; size: few; CDR3: CASSSGTGGYGYTF; DNA: TGTGCCAGCAGCTCAGGGACAGGGGGCTATGGCTACACCTTC
D: TRBD1; V: TRBV9; J: TRBJ1-2; size: few; CDR3: CASSVGGTGANYGYTF; DNA: TGTGCCAGCAGCGTCGGAGGGACAGGGGCTAACTATGGCTACACCTTC
D: TRBD1; V: TRBV27; J: TRBJ2-1; size: few; CDR3: CASSWARSGGPYNEQFF; DNA: TGTGCCAGCAGTTGGGCCCGGTCAGGGGGACCCTACAATGAGCAGTTCTTC
D: .; V: TRBV4-2; J: TRBJ2-7; size: .; CDR3: CASSQEIAGFYEQYF; DNA: TGTGCCAGCAGCCAAGAAATCGCTGGTTTCTACGAGCAGTACTTC
D: .; V: TRBV4-3; J: TRBJ2-2; size: few; CDR3: CASSQEPGTDTGELFF; DNA: TGCGCCAGCAGCCAAGAACCAGGGACTGACACCGGGGAGCTGTTTTTT
D: TRBD1; V: TRBV19; J: TRBJ1-4; size: few; CDR3: CARLDRGRANEKLFF; DNA: TGTGCCAGGCTCGACAGGGGACGAGCTAATGAAAAACTGTTTTTT
D: .; V: TRBV4-2; J: TRBJ2-3; size: .; CDR3: CASSQGIGGRVVSTDTQYF; DNA: TGTGCCAGCAGCCAAGGCATCGGGGGCCGGGTTGTTAGCACAGATACGCAGTATTTT
D: TRBD2; V: TRBV11-2; J: TRBJ2-5; size: .; CDR3: CASSFGGTSGLKETQYF; DNA: TGTGCCAGCAGCTTCGGGGGGACTAGCGGATTAAAAGAGACCCAGTACTTC
D: .; V: TRBV6-5; J: TRBJ2-6; size: .; CDR3: CASTHGGAGANVLTF; DNA: TGTGCCAGCACTCACGGGGGCGCCGGGGCCAACGTCCTGACTTTC
D: .; V: TRBV5-6; J: TRBJ2-3; size: .; CDR3: CASSKTDTQYF; DNA: TGTGCCAGCAGCAAAACAGATACGCAGTATTTT
D: .; V: TRBV11-2; J: TRBJ2-5; size: .; CDR3: CASSFYRTSGYQETQYF; DNA: TGTGCCAGCAGCTTTTACCGGACAAGCGGGTACCAAGAGACCCAGTACTTC
D: .; V: TRBV6-1; J: TRBJ2-1; size: .; CDR3: CASSEAASVWYEQFF; DNA: TGTGCCAGCAGTGAAGCGGCGTCCGTTTGGTATGAGCAGTTCTTC
D: .; V: TRBV28; J: TRBJ2-3; size: .; CDR3: CASTIQARGAADTQYF; DNA: TGTGCCAGCACCATCCAGGCCAGGGGGGCGGCAGATACGCAGTATTTT
D: TRBD2; V: TRBV15; J: TRBJ2-3; size: few; CDR3: CATSTPGRSGGTDTQYF; DNA: TGTGCCACCAGTACACCAGGGAGGAGCGGGGGCACAGATACGCAGTATTTT
D: .; V: TRBV10-3; J: TRBJ1-6; size: few; CDR3: CAIRGYNSPLHF; DNA: TGTGCCATCAGGGGCTATAATTCACCCCTCCACTTT
D: TRBD1; V: TRBV6-1; J: TRBJ2-7; size: few; CDR3: CASSGLAGTGYYEQYF; DNA: TGTGCCAGCAGTGGGCTTGCCGGGACAGGGTATTACGAGCAGTACTTC
D: .; V: TRBV27; J: TRBJ1-5; size: few; CDR3: CASSPGDGGSNQPQHF; DNA: TGTGCCAGCAGTCCGGGGGACGGAGGGAGCAATCAGCCCCAGCATTTT
D: TRBD1; V: TRBV29-1; J: TRBJ1-2; size: few; CDR3: CSVEGMDRGLNYGYTF; DNA: TGCAGCGTTGAAGGTATGGACAGGGGTCTGAACTATGGCTACACCTTC
D: .; V: TRBV7-9; J: TRBJ1-1; size: few; CDR3: CASSRDKNTEAFF; DNA: TGTGCCAGCAGTCGGGACAAGAACACTGAAGCTTTCTTT
D: .; V: TRBV9; J: TRBJ1-5; size: .; CDR3: CASSVAGQVNQPQHF; DNA: TGTGCCAGCAGCGTAGCCGGGCAGGTCAATCAGCCCCAGCATTTT
D: .; V: TRBV7-2; J: TRBJ2-7; size: .; CDR3: CASSLRGIRGAKAYEQYF; DNA: TGTGCCAGCAGCTTAAGAGGAATCCGTGGGGCTAAAGCCTACGAGCAGTACTTC
D: TRBD1; V: TRBV7-6; J: TRBJ1-6; size: few; CDR3: CASSLDAGGDSPLHF; DNA: TGTGCCAGCAGCTTAGATGCAGGGGGTGATTCACCCCTCCACTTT
D: TRBD1; V: TRBV5-4; J: TRBJ2-4; size: few; CDR3: CASSYGQGGKNIQYF; DNA: TGTGCCAGCAGCTACGGACAGGGTGGCAAAAACATTCAGTACTTC
D: .; V: TRBV4-3; J: TRBJ1-2; size: .; CDR3: CASSQDRQLSLRGYTF; DNA: TGCGCCAGCAGCCAAGACCGACAGCTAAGCCTGCGTGGCTACACCTTC
D: .; V: TRBV10-3; J: TRBJ1-6; size: few; CDR3: CAISTEDSPLHF; DNA: TGTGCCATCAGTACCGAAGATTCACCCCTCCACTTT
D: TRBD1; V: TRBV19; J: TRBJ2-6; size: .; CDR3: CASSIHPGQGSSGANVLTF; DNA: TGTGCCAGTAGTATCCACCCGGGACAGGGTAGTTCTGGGGCCAACGTCCTGACTTTC
D: TRBD1; V: TRBV6-5; J: TRBJ2-5; size: .; CDR3: CASSYGQGEGWTQYF; DNA: TGTGCCAGCAGTTACGGACAGGGGGAGGGATGGACCCAGTACTTC
D: .; V: TRBV25-1; J: TRBJ2-2; size: .; CDR3: CASSESGELFF; DNA: TGTGCCAGCAGTGAATCCGGGGAGCTGTTTTTT
D: .; V: TRBV19; J: TRBJ1-1; size: few; CDR3: CASRRDTTNTEAFF; DNA: TGTGCCAGTAGGCGGGACACTACGAACACTGAAGCTTTCTTT
D: .; V: TRBV23-1; J: TRBJ1-4; size: many; CDR3: CASSPRATNEKLFF; DNA: TGCGCCAGCAGTCCGCGGGCAACTAATGAAAAACTGTTTTTT
D: .; V: TRBV5-1; J: TRBJ2-4; size: .; CDR3: CASSLDLRMGQNIQYF; DNA: TGCGCCAGCAGCCTGGACCTCCGGATGGGGCAAAACATTCAGTACTTC
D: .; V: TRBV7-8; J: TRBJ1-1; size: .; CDR3: CASSSTVNTEAFF; DNA: TGTGCCAGCAGTTCGACAGTGAACACTGAAGCTTTCTTT
D: .; V: TRBV2; J: TRBJ1-5; size: few; CDR3: CASSEQSYSNQPQHF; DNA: TGTGCCAGCAGTGAACAGTCCTATAGCAATCAGCCCCAGCATTTT
D: .; V: TRBV30; J: TRBJ2-5; size: .; CDR3: CAWSVQEQETQYF; DNA: TGTGCCTGGAGTGTTCAGGAGCAAGAGACCCAGTACTTC
D: .; V: TRBV29-1; J: TRBJ1-5; size: few; CDR3: CSVSDSNQPQHF; DNA: TGCAGCGTTTCTGATAGCAATCAGCCCCAGCATTTT
D: TRBD1; V: TRBV9; J: TRBJ2-1; size: .; CDR3: CASSAGDSYNEQFF; DNA: TGTGCCAGCAGCGCTGGGGACAGCTACAATGAGCAGTTCTTC
D: .; V: TRBV27; J: TRBJ2-3; size: .; CDR3: CASSPRGSTDTQYF; DNA: TGTGCCAGCAGTCCCCGGGGCAGCACAGATACGCAGTATTTT
D: .; V: TRBV7-2; J: TRBJ1-5; size: .; CDR3: CASSFYSNQPQHF; DNA: TGTGCCAGCAGCTTCTATAGCAATCAGCCCCAGCATTTT
D: .; V: TRBV7-2; J: TRBJ2-3; size: few; CDR3: CASRSTELRKYTQYF; DNA: TGTGCCAGCAGATCCACAGAGCTAAGGAAATATACGCAGTATTTT
D: TRBD1; V: TRBV19; J: TRBJ2-1; size: .; CDR3: CASSTITGTGLDNEQFF; DNA: TGTGCCAGTAGTACCATCACCGGGACAGGATTAGACAATGAGCAGTTCTTC
D: .; V: TRBV6-1; J: TRBJ2-3; size: few; CDR3: CASTLGTSTDTQYF; DNA: TGTGCCAGCACCCTCGGGACTTCCACAGATACGCAGTATTTT
D: .; V: TRBV6-4; J: TRBJ1-1; size: few; CDR3: CASSVTGNTEAFF; DNA: TGTGCCAGCAGTGTTACAGGGAACACTGAAGCTTTCTTT
D: .; V: TRBV9; J: TRBJ1-4; size: few; CDR3: CASSVGVSREKLFF; DNA: TGTGCCAGCAGCGTAGGCGTCTCCCGAGAAAAACTGTTTTTT
D: TRBD1; V: TRBV9; J: TRBJ1-4; size: .; CDR3: CASSTAPGQGNEKLFF; DNA: TGTGCCAGCAGCACCGCACCGGGACAGGGGAATGAAAAACTGTTTTTT
D: .; V: TRBV2; J: TRBJ2-3; size: .; CDR3: CASSVATPPETQYF; DNA: TGTGCCAGCAGTGTTGCCACGCCTCCGGAAACGCAGTATTTT